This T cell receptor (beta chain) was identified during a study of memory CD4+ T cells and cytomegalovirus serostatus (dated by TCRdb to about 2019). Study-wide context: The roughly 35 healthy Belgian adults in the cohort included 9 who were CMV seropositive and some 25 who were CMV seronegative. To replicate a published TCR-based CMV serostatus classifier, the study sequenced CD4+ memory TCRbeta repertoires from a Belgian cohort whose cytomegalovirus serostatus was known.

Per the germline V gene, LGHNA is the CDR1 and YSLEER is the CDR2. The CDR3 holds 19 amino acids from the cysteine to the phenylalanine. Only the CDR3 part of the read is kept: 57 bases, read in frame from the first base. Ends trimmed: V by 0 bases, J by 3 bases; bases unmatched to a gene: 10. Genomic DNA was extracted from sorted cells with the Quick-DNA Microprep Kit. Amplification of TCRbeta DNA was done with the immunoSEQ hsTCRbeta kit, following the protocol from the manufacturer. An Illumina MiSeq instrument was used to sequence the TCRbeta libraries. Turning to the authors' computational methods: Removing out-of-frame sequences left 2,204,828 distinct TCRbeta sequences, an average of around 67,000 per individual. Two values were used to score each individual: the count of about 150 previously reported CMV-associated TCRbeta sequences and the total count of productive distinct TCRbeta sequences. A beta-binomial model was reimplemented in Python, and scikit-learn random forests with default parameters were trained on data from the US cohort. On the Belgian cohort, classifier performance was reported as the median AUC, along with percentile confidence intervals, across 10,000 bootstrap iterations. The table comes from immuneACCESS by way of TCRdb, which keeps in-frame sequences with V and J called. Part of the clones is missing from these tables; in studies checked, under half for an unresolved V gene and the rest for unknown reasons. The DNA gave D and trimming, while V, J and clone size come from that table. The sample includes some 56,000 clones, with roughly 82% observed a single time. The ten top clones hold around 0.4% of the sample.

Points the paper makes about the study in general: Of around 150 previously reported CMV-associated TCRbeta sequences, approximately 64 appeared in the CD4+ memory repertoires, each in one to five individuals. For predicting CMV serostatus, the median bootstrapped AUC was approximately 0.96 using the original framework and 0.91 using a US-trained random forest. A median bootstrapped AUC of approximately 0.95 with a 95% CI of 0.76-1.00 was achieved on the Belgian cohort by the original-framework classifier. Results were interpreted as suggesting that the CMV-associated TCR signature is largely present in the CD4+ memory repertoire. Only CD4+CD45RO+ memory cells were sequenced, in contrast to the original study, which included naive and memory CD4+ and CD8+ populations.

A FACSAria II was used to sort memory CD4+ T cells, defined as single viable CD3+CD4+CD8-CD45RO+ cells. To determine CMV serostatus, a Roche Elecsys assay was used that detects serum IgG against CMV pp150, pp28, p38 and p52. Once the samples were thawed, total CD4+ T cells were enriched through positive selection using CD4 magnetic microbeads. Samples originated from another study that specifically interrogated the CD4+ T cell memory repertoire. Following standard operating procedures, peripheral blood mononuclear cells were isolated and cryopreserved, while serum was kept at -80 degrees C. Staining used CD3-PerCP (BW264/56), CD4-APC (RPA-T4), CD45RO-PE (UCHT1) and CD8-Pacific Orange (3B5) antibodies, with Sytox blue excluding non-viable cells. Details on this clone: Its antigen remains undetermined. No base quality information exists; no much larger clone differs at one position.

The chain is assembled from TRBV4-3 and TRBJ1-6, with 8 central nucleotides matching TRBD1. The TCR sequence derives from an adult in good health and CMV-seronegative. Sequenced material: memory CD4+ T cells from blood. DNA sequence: TGCGCCAGCAGCCAAGATCTTAACAGGGGGAGTAACTATAATTCACCCCTCCACTTT. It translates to CASSQDLNRGSNYNSPLHF.